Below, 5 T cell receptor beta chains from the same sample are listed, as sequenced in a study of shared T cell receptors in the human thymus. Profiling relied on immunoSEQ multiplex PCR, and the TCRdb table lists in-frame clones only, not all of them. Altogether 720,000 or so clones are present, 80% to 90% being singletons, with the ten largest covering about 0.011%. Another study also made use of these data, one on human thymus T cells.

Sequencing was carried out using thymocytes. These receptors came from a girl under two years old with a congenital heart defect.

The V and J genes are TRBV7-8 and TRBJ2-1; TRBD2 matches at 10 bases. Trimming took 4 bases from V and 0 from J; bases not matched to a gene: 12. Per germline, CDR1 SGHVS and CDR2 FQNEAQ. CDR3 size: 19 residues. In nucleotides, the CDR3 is TGTGCCAGCAGCTCAGTGGTAGCGGGGGGCCATAGCTCCTACAATGAGCAGTTCTTC. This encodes CASSSVVAGGHSSYNEQFF. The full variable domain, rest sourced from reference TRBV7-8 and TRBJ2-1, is GAGVSQSPRYKVAKRGQDVALRCDPISGHVSLFWYQQALGQGPEFLTYFQNEAQLDKSGLPSDRFFAERPEGSVSTLKIQRTQQEDSAVYLCASSSVVAGGHSSYNEQFFGPGTRLTVL.

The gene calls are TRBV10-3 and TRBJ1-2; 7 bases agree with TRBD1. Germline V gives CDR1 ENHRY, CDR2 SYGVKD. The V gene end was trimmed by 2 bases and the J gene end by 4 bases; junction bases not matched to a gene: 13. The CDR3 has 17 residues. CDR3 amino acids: CAISEPSKGAFSYGYTF. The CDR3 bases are TGTGCCATCAGTGAGCCGAGTAAGGGGGCTTTTAGCTATGGCTACACCTTC.

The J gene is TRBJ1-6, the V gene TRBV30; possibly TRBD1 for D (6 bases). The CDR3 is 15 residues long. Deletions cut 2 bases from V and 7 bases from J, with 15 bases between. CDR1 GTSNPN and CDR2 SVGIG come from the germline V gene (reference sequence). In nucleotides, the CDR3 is TGTGCCTGGAGTTCTCCAGGGGCTGGGAATTCACCCCTCCACTTT. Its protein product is CAWSSPGAGNSPLHF. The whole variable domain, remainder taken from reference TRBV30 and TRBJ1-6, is SQTIHQWPATLVQPVGSPLSLECTVEGTSNPNLYWYRQAAGRGLQLLFYSVGIGQISSEVPQNLSASRPQDRQFILSSKKLLLSDSGFYLCAWSSPGAGNSPLHFGNGTRLTVT.

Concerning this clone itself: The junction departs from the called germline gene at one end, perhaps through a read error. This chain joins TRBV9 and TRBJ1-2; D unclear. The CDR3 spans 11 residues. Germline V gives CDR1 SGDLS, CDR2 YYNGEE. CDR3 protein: CANSGLYGYTF. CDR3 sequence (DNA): TGTGCCAACAGCGGTCTATATGGCTACACCTTC.

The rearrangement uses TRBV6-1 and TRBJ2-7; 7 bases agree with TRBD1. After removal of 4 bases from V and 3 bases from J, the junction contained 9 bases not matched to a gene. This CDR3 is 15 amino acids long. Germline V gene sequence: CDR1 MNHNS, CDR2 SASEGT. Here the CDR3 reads CASSVDRAGIYEQYF. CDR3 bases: TGTGCCAGCAGTGTCGACAGGGCTGGGATCTACGAGCAGTACTTC.